Below, 18 T cell receptor beta chains from the same sample are listed, as sequenced in a study of shared clonotypes between healthy human individuals. The protocol was immunoSEQ multiplex PCR, while the TCRdb copy is restricted to in-frame clones and leaves out a portion. Of 2 million to 3 million clones listed, over 85% are singletons. Sequencing was performed on naive CD4+ T cells from PBMCs. Subset here: CD45RA+ positively selected. The receptors here all came from a man aged 18-30 years in good health. Some clones in this sample may be carry-over from other donors' samples.

This clone has only one observation. This chain uses TRBV7-2 with TRBJ2-3; D ambiguous. Deletions cut 1 base from V and 4 bases from J, with 15 bases between. The germline V gene has CDR1 SGHTA and CDR2 FQGNSA. The CDR3 extends over 16 amino acids. DNA for the CDR3: TGTGCCAGCAGCTTAGGAGTCGGTTCTTTGGCAGATACGCAGTATTTT. Translating it yields CASSLGVGSLADTQYF.

V and J are TRBV28 and TRBJ1-1; D is possibly TRBD1 (5 bases). V shed 4 bases and J shed 4 bases, with 16 bases lying between them. The length of the CDR3 is 15 residues. CDR1 and CDR2 (germline): MDHEN, SYDVKM. DNA of the CDR3: TGTGCCAGCAGTTCAGGGTCAACCATGGCCACTGAAGCTTTCTTT. This encodes CASSSGSTMATEAFF.

The rearrangement uses TRBV11-2 and TRBJ2-7; a possible D gene is TRBD1 (5 bases). This CDR3 spans 14 amino acids. V was pared by 1 base and J by 6 bases, with 13 bases between. The V gene's germline CDR1 is SGHAT and CDR2 FQNNGV. The CDR3 region has the DNA TGTGCCAGCAGCTTAGCAGGGCCAACCGTCGAGCAGTACTTC. Translation: CASSLAGPTVEQYF.

The CDR3 sequence: CASSYSMGAGGGEQYF. The CDR3 coding sequence is TGTGCCAGCAGTTACTCGATGGGGGCGGGAGGGGGCGAGCAGTACTTC. V gene TRBV6-5 combines with J gene TRBJ2-7, with 9 bases fitting TRBD2. The germline V gene encodes CDR1 MNHEY and CDR2 SVGAGI. J gave up 6 bases and V 0 bases, and 9 bases lay outside the gene matches. CDR3 length: 16 residues.

The chain employs TRBV15 and TRBJ1-4; TRBD1 aligns across 9 bases. Germline lookup yields CDR1 LNHNV and CDR2 YYDKDF (reference sequence). This CDR3 region has 14 residues. J lost 6 bases, V lost 11 bases, and 10 bases had no gene match. CDR3: CAAAKGQGYEKLFF. Written as DNA, the CDR3 is TGTGCCGCAGCCAAGGGACAGGGATATGAAAAACTGTTTTTT.

The chain recombines TRBV13 with TRBJ1-3, with 8 nucleotides matching TRBD1. Germline lookup yields CDR1 PRHDT and CDR2 FYEKMQ (reference sequence). The CDR3 sequence is 15 residues long. The ends lost 6 bases at V and 2 bases at J; junction bases unmatched: 6. The CDR3 protein is CASRSTGGPGNTIYF. In DNA, the CDR3 is TGTGCCAGCAGATCTACAGGGGGACCTGGAAACACCATATATTTT.

The rearrangement links TRBV30 to TRBJ1-2, with a tentative D call TRBD1 (5 bases). V was clipped by 3 bases and J by 4 bases, with 18 bases between them. CDR1 and CDR2 from the germline V gene are GTSNPN and SVGIG (reference sequence). The CDR3 totals 15 residues. The CDR3 here is CAWRMAGAGSYGYTF. For the CDR3, the DNA is TGTGCCTGGAGAATGGCTGGGGCTGGTAGCTATGGCTACACCTTC.

The rearrangement links TRBV5-1 to TRBJ2-5; 7 bases align to TRBD2. Gene TRBJ2-7 matches the end of the DNA better, so the J call may be wrong. Germline V gene sequence: CDR1 SGHRS, CDR2 YFSETQ. The CDR3 sequence is 13 residues long. CDR3 loop: CASSRGAGDEQYF. Written as DNA, the CDR3 is TGCGCCAGCAGCCGGGGCGCGGGAGACGAGCAGTACTTC.

The genes are TRBV5-1 and TRBJ1-2; TRBD1 aligns across 9 bases. J lost 4 bases, V lost 3 bases, and 7 bases had no gene match. This CDR3 region has 15 residues. CDR1 and CDR2 from the germline V gene are SGHRS and YFSETQ. The CDR3 nucleotides are TGCGCCAGCAGCTCTGGACAGGGGATACCCTATGGCTACACCTTC. It yields the protein CASSSGQGIPYGYTF.

Note on this clone: Different DNA sequences within this sample yield the same CDR3. The genes are TRBV7-3 and TRBJ2-3, with 11 nucleotides matching TRBD1. V gave up 5 bases and J gave up 4 bases; unmatched junction bases: 8. CDR3 size: 16 residues. From germline, CDR1 is SGHTA and CDR2 FQGTGA. CDR3: CASSLSRDRGADTQYF. The CDR3 DNA is TGTGCCAGCAGCCTAAGCCGGGACAGGGGGGCAGATACGCAGTATTTT. The full variable domain, in which reference TRBV7-3 and TRBJ2-3 provide the parts outside the CDR3, is GAGVSQTPSNKVTEKGKYVELRCDPISGHTALYWYRQSLGQGPEFLIYFQGTGAADDSGLPNDRFFAVRPEGSVSTLKIQRTERGDSAVYLCASSLSRDRGADTQYFGPGTRLTVL.

The chain employs TRBV19 and TRBJ2-5, with D unclear. There are 16 residues in the CDR3. Germline loops: CDR1 LNHDA, CDR2 SQIVND (reference sequence). V was clipped by 3 bases and J by 2 bases, with 16 bases between them. CDR3 DNA: TGTGCCAGTAGTATTATCTCGGGTGGCTGGCAAGAGACCCAGTACTTC. Its protein product is CASSIISGGWQETQYF.

This chain uses TRBV7-2 with TRBJ2-2; 9 bases fit TRBD1. Germline assignment: CDR1 SGHTA and CDR2 FQGNSA. There are 15 residues in the CDR3. Germline trimming cut 1 base from V and 5 bases from J; bases unmatched to any gene: 2. In nucleotides, the CDR3 is TGTGCCAGCAGCTTAGACAGGGGGCGAACCGGGGAGCTGTTTTTT. As protein: CASSLDRGRTGELFF.

The gene calls are TRBV28 and TRBJ1-3; no clear D. This CDR3 comprises 14 residues. V was pared by 8 bases and J by 8 bases, with 19 bases between. Germline V gives CDR1 MDHEN, CDR2 SYDVKM. The CDR3 reads CASSTPPGRDTIYF. The DNA for the CDR3 is TGTGCCAGCTCAACCCCGCCGGGCCGAGACACCATATATTTT.

The rearrangement links TRBV10-3 to TRBJ2-3, with 14 bases aligning to TRBD2. With V trimmed by 6 bases and J by 4 bases, 3 bases remained unmatched. There are 15 residues in the CDR3. Germline loops: CDR1 ENHRY, CDR2 SYGVKD. The chain's CDR3 is CAIRGLAGVADTQYF. In DNA form, the CDR3 reads TGTGCCATCAGGGGACTAGCGGGAGTCGCAGATACGCAGTATTTT.

This clone appeared a few times. Other DNA sequences in the same sample also yield this CDR3. The chain links TRBV5-1 to TRBJ2-7, with D tentatively TRBD1 (6 bases). V gave up 2 bases and J gave up 2 bases, with 11 bases separating them. The CDR3 consists of 14 residues. The germline V gene encodes CDR1 SGHRS and CDR2 YFSETQ. DNA for the CDR3: TGCGCCAGCAGCTTACGGACAGCCACCTACGAGCAGTACTTC. This gives the protein CASSLRTATYEQYF.

The chain carries TRBV29-1 and TRBJ1-1, with D possibly TRBD1 on 5 matching bases. The germline V and J ends were trimmed by 4 bases and 6 bases, with 21 bases remaining between them. This CDR3 has 15 amino acids. From germline, CDR1 is SQVTM and CDR2 ANQGSEA. CDR3 in DNA: TGCAGCGTTGTTTTTTGGGGCTGGGGTGATCCTGAAGCTTTCTTT. Translated: CSVVFWGWGDPEAFF.

The V call is TRBV7-9, the J call TRBJ2-2, with 8 bases aligning to TRBD1. Germline CDR1 and CDR2: SEHNR and FQNEAQ (reference sequence). CDR3 size: 16 residues. After removal of 5 bases from V and 6 bases from J, the junction contained 11 bases not matched to a gene. This CDR3 reads CASSPPWTGRPGELFF. The CDR3 DNA reads TGTGCCAGCAGCCCCCCTTGGACAGGGAGGCCCGGGGAGCTGTTTTTT.

The rearrangement links TRBV9 to TRBJ2-2; maybe TRBD2 (6 bases). Germline assignment: CDR1 SGDLS and CDR2 YYNGEE. There are 15 residues in the CDR3. Trimming pared 1 base from V and 5 bases from J, leaving 12 bases between. This CDR3 reads CASSVMVGGTGELFF. CDR3 DNA: TGTGCCAGCAGCGTAATGGTAGGAGGGACCGGGGAGCTGTTTTTT.